Described below is a single T cell receptor beta chain sequence and its context. This clone turned up a few times. Its antigen remains undetermined. Within one base of it there is no much larger clone, and no base qualities were kept. In the ViraFEST assay, PBMC were stimulated with viral peptide pools, and TCR sequencing was then used to find antigen-specific CD4+ T cell clonotypes based on their expansion. After 10 to 11 days of culture, CD4+ T cells were isolated with the EasySep CD4+ T cell isolation kit. The absence of prior SARS-CoV-2 infection in healthy vaccine recipients was confirmed by negative nucleocapsid antibodies before and after vaccination. Some 2 million PBMC per well were cultured with roughly 10 ug/ml peptides in IMDM containing around 5.3% human AB serum, around 10 IU/ml IL-2 and gentamicin. Half of the culture medium was replaced with fresh IL-2-containing medium on days 3 and 7. Unless noted otherwise, every peptide stimulation condition was cultured in triplicate wells. Using Ficoll-Paque Plus gradient centrifugation, PBMC were separated from whole blood and then either used fresh or cryopreserved at -140C. The spike proteins of SARS-CoV-2 and of the common cold coronaviruses HCoV-NL63, HCoV-OC43 and HCoV-229E were spanned by overlapping peptide pools. The QIAamp micro DNA kit was used to extract genomic DNA from the cultured CD4+ T cells.

This specimen belongs to a study of vaccination effects on CD4 cells after COVID-19 (dated by TCRdb to 2021 to 2024). Study-wide context: Each participant got two doses of an mRNA SARS-CoV-2 vaccine, either BNT162b2 or mRNA-1273. Altogether, 10 COVID-19 convalescent patients and 4 SARS-CoV-2-naive healthy vaccine recipients made up the full study. SARS-CoV-2 spike-specific CD4+ TCR repertoires from before and after mRNA vaccination were compared in COVID-19 convalescent patients and in infection-naive vaccine recipients. The Oncomine TCR Beta short-read assay on an Illumina iSeq 100 was used to sequence cultures from other donors in the study.

CDR1 and CDR2 are drawn from the germline V gene (reference sequence): MNHEY, SMNVEV. Trimming takes 2 bases from V and 7 bases from J, and the germline ends sit 12 bases apart. The CDR3 goes from the cysteine to the phenylalanine over 15 residues. The retained sequence is limited to the CDR3, 45 bases, with the frame set at the first base. The research as a whole found: The study was limited by a small number of convalescent patients and lacked early post-infection timepoints. Among healthy vaccine recipients, nearly all vaccine-induced clones were SARS-CoV-2 mono-reactive, and only 1 of 255 was cross-reactive with common cold coronaviruses. Both infection-induced and vaccine-induced clones contracted markedly at late post-vaccination timepoints, which is consistent with waning T cell responses.

Library preparation employed the immunoSEQ multiplex PCR assay. TCR beta CDR3 sequencing was performed on DNA from the cultured, isolated CD4+ T cells. The authors' analysis ran thus. Non-productive TCR sequences were discarded, and reads were trimmed to the CDR3 region, with only CDR3s of 7 or more amino acids retained. Antigen-specific clonotypes were identified using the MANAFEST web app by comparison of expansion in peptide wells against reference cultures. For clones to be considered positive, expansion at FDR<0.05 versus reference and all other wells, an odds ratio above 5, and a frequency above 0.1% in two replicate wells were required. Clonotypes significantly expanded in SARS-CoV-2 spike wells and in at least one common cold coronavirus spike condition were defined as cross-reactive. Using the stringdist R package, CDR3 similarity was measured by Levenshtein distance, and unrooted trees were constructed with ape in R 3.6.1. The clones in this table, taken by TCRdb from immuneACCESS, are in-frame only. Not every clone is retained; where verified, under half of the shortfall comes from an unresolved V gene, and the cause of the rest is unknown. V and J calls and clone size come straight from that table; D and trimming were deduced from the DNA. This sample holds 26,000 or so clones; more than 65% were observed only once. In total, the top ten clones hold approximately 23% of the sample.

The clonotype comes from a human donor who received a COVID-19 vaccine. The sample in question was CD4+ T cells from PBMCs cultured with HCoV-NL63 spike peptides, obtained before COVID-19 vaccination. In light of the paper, this sample's cell subset or site label describes: HCoV-NL63 spike overlapping peptide pool stimulation. Recombination linked TRBV27 to TRBJ1-6; there is no confident call for the D gene. CDR3 protein: CASSLMSSPNSPLHF. The sequenced DNA: TGTGCCAGCAGTTTAATGTCGAGTCCAAATTCACCCCTCCACTTT.